This T cell receptor beta chain stems from a study of T cells after yellow fever vaccination. General study points: One caveat is that FACS-sorted repertoires could contain abundant clonotypes contaminating from the bulk population. Once the booster was given, most primary-vaccination clones reappeared, at just over 95% for CD4 and approximately 88% for CD8.

A few counts support this clonotype. The antigen is undetermined. TCRdb independently ran MiXCR on the 5' RACE reads; one entry per CDR3 protein. Of approximately 330,000 distinct CDR3 sequences in the sample, over 3.5% were seen once. The TCR comes from a man aged 18 to 35 who received the YFV17D yellow fever vaccine. The specimen was PBMCs, collected 5 days after the yellow fever booster vaccination.

CDR3 sequence reads: CASSSRLAGGGTQYF. Here the CDR3 DNA reads TGTGCCAGCAGCTCTCGACTAGCGGGGGGAGGTACGCAGTATTTT. The chain employs TRBV7-2 and TRBJ2-3; 13 nucleotides agree with TRBD2. The CDR3 extends over 15 amino acids. Trimming removed 4 bases from V and 8 bases from J; junction bases left unmatched: 6. Germline loops: CDR1 SGHTA, CDR2 FQGNSA.